Listed below are T cell receptor beta chains from one sample, sequenced in a study of blood T cell repertoires in COVID-19. Repertoires were generated with immunoSEQ multiplex PCR, while TCRdb's copy carries only in-frame clones and drops some. The sample consists of around 190,000 clones, about nine tenths of them appearing once. Sequenced sample: peripheral blood. All receptors derive from a man between 18 and 35 years old who had recovered from COVID-19. The CDR3 runs from the conserved cysteine through the conserved F or W. The D gene is left open where the match is weak. Clone size appears in some rows only: once, few, many, or a class for an expanded clone.

abundance,len,j_gene,d_gene,v_gene,CDR3aa,CDR3nt
NA,14,TRBJ2-4,NA,TRBV29-1,CSVGLGGAKNIQYF,TGCAGCGTTGGGCTGGGGGGTGCCAAAAACATTCAGTACTTC
NA,22,TRBJ1-6,TRBD1,TRBV7-6,CASSHIRDRGPISPTNNSPLHF,TGTGCCAGCAGCCACATCCGGGACAGGGGGCCGATTTCACCGACTAATAATTCACCCCTCCACTTT
NA,13,TRBJ2-5,NA,TRBV10-1,CASSARVWETQYF,TGCGCCAGCAGTGCGCGGGTTTGGGAGACCCAGTACTTC
NA,16,TRBJ1-5,NA,TRBV28,CASGGDTPYSNQPQHF,TGTGCCAGCGGGGGGGACACTCCTTATAGCAATCAGCCCCAGCATTTT
NA,15,TRBJ2-7,TRBD2,TRBV5-6,CASRGGLAGAYEQYF,TGTGCCAGCAGGGGGGGGCTAGCGGGAGCCTACGAGCAGTACTTC
NA,16,TRBJ1-4,NA,TRBV5-6,CASSLVWGPTNEKLFF,TGTGCCAGCAGCTTGGTGTGGGGCCCAACTAATGAAAAACTGTTTTTT
NA,15,TRBJ1-1,NA,TRBV5-6,CASSLVYRTNTEAFF,TGTGCCAGCAGCTTGGTCTACAGAACCAACACTGAAGCTTTCTTT
NA,15,TRBJ2-7,NA,TRBV27,CASRVTTGTSYEQYF,TGTGCCAGTAGGGTCACGACAGGCACCTCCTACGAGCAGTACTTC
NA,15,TRBJ2-5,TRBD2,TRBV3-1/TRBV3-2,CASSQSGRAAETQYF,TGTGCCAGCAGCCAATCCGGGAGGGCGGCTGAGACCCAGTACTTC
once,14,TRBJ2-3,NA,TRBV15,CATSRTTGGERFYF,TGTGCCACCAGCAGAACAACAGGGGGGGAACGGTTTTATTTT
NA,14,TRBJ2-1,NA,TRBV10-1,CASRDGAGNGEQFF,TGCGCCAGCAGGGACGGCGCGGGAAATGGTGAGCAGTTCTTC
NA,17,TRBJ2-5,TRBD2,TRBV4-1,CASSQLVSSGRQETQYF,TGCGCCAGCAGCCAATTGGTGTCTAGCGGCAGACAAGAGACCCAGTACTTC
NA,19,TRBJ1-1,NA,TRBV18,CASSPNKPAATLLNTEAFF,TGTGCCAGCTCACCCAATAAACCTGCAGCGACTCTATTGAACACTGAAGCTTTCTTT
NA,14,TRBJ1-6,NA,TRBV5-4,CASSLMGRSSPLHF,TGTGCCAGCAGCTTGATGGGGCGAAGTTCACCCCTCCACTTT
NA,12,TRBJ1-1,NA,TRBV19,CASSFGQVEAFF,TGTGCCAGTAGTTTTGGACAAGTTGAAGCTTTCTTT
NA,16,TRBJ1-1,TRBD1,TRBV13,CASSFLRTGGNTEAFF,TGTGCCAGCAGCTTCCTTAGAACAGGGGGCAACACTGAAGCTTTCTTT
NA,14,TRBJ1-2,NA,TRBV9,CASSSGTSSYGYTF,TGTGCCAGCAGCAGCGGGACTTCTAGTTATGGCTACACCTTC
once,13,TRBJ2-4,TRBD2,TRBV9,CASSVASGGIQYF,TGTGCCAGCAGCGTAGCTAGCGGGGGCATTCAGTACTTC
NA,16,TRBJ2-7,NA,TRBV27,CASSHDRPTLPYEQYF,TGTGCCAGCAGTCACGACAGGCCAACACTACCCTACGAGCAGTACTTC
once,12,TRBJ1-2,NA,TRBV14,CASSQVGTNRAF,TGTGCCAGCAGCCAAGTGGGCACGAACAGAGCCTTC
NA,16,TRBJ2-3,NA,TRBV28,CASSLPQGPSTDTQYF,TGTGCCAGCAGTTTACCGCAGGGGCCTAGCACAGATACGCAGTATTTT
NA,16,TRBJ2-2,TRBD2,TRBV10-3,CAISGLTSGNTGELFF,TGTGCCATCAGTGGCTTGACTAGCGGAAACACCGGGGAGCTGTTTTTT
NA,17,TRBJ1-1,NA,TRBV6-2/TRBV6-3,CASSYSLKRVLNTEAFF,TGTGCCAGCAGTTACTCCTTAAAACGGGTACTGAACACTGAAGCTTTCTTT
NA,15,TRBJ1-2,TRBD1,TRBV9,CASSPTDRGGYGYTF,TGTGCCAGCAGCCCTACCGACAGGGGAGGCTATGGCTACACCTTC
NA,15,TRBJ2-1,TRBD1,TRBV27,CASRSGTGAYNEQFF,TGTGCCAGCAGATCCGGGACAGGGGCCTACAATGAGCAGTTCTTC
NA,15,TRBJ2-1,TRBD2,TRBV7-2,CASSYRAGDYNEQFF,TGTGCCAGCAGCTATCGAGCGGGAGACTACAATGAGCAGTTCTTC
NA,14,TRBJ2-7,TRBD2,TRBV5-4,CASSILAGAYEQYF,TGTGCCAGCAGCATACTAGCGGGAGCATACGAGCAGTACTTC
once,16,TRBJ2-1,TRBD2,TRBV9,CASSPEPGLANTEQFF,TGTGCCAGCAGCCCAGAACCGGGACTAGCGAATACTGAGCAGTTCTTC
NA,15,TRBJ1-1,NA,TRBV3-1/TRBV3-2,CASSPRQLGTREAFF,TGTGCCAGCAGCCCCCGACAGTTAGGTACGCGTGAAGCTTTCTTT
NA,13,TRBJ2-2,NA,TRBV27,CASSVSGTGELFF,TGTGCCAGCAGTGTCTCAGGTACCGGGGAGCTGTTTTTT
NA,15,TRBJ1-4,NA,TRBV11-2,CASSSKGEANEKLFF,TGTGCCAGCAGCTCAAAAGGGGAAGCTAATGAAAAACTGTTTTTT
NA,13,TRBJ1-1,NA,TRBV2,CATHREENTEAFF,TGTGCCACCCACCGGGAAGAGAACACTGAAGCTTTCTTT
NA,13,TRBJ2-4,NA,TRBV29-1,CSVGSIFSNIQYF,TGCAGCGTTGGCAGTATCTTTTCGAACATTCAGTACTTC
once,13,TRBJ2-5,NA,TRBV11-2,CASSLGLKETQYF,TGTGCCAGCAGCCTGGGCCTCAAGGAGACCCAGTACTTC
NA,16,TRBJ2-2,TRBD2,TRBV9,CASSVGPAGYTGELFF,TGTGCCAGCAGCGTAGGGCCAGCGGGGTACACCGGGGAGCTGTTTTTT
NA,13,TRBJ2-5,TRBD2,TRBV30,CAWSLAGAETQYF,TGTGCCTGGTCGCTAGCGGGAGCAGAGACCCAGTACTTC
once,18,TRBJ2-1,TRBD2,TRBV27,CASSLAAIAGVSYNEQFF,TGTGCCAGCAGTTTGGCGGCCATAGCGGGAGTATCCTACAATGAGCAGTTCTTC
NA,14,TRBJ2-7,TRBD1,TRBV5-6,CASSVTGGEDEQYF,TGTGCCAGCAGCGTGACAGGGGGGGAGGACGAGCAGTACTTC
NA,10,TRBJ1-1,NA,TRBV29-1,CSVRQHEAFF,TGCAGCGTTCGACAGCACGAAGCTTTCTTT